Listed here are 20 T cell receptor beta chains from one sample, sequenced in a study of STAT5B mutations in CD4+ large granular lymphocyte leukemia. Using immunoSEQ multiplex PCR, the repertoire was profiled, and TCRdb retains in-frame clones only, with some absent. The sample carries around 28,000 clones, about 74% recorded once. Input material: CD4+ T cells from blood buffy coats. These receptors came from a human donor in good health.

The CDR3: CASSSLVTVNTGELFF. The CDR3 region has the DNA TGTGCCAGCAGTTCTCTCGTTACAGTGAACACCGGGGAGCTGTTTTTT. J is TRBJ2-2 and V is TRBV6-5; D gene uncertain. The CDR3 has 16 residues. In germline, CDR1 is MNHEY, CDR2 SVGAGI. The germline V and J ends were trimmed by 4 bases and 1 base, with 13 bases remaining between them.

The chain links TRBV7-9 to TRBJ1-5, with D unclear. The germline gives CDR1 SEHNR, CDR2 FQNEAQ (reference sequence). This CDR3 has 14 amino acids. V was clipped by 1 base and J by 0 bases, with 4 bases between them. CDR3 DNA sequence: TGTGCCAGCAGCTTAGTGGGTAGCAATCAGCCCCAGCATTTT. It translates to CASSLVGSNQPQHF.

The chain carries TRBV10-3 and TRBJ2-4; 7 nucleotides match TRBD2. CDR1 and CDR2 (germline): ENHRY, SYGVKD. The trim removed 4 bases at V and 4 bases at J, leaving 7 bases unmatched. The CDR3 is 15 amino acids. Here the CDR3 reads CAISGGEGGKNIQYF. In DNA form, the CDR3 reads TGTGCCATCAGTGGGGGTGAGGGAGGGAAAAACATTCAGTACTTC.

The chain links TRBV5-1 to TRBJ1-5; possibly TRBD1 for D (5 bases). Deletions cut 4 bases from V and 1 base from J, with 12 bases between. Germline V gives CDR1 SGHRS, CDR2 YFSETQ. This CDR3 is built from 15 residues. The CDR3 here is CASSPGGKSNQPQHF. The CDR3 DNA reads TGCGCCAGCAGCCCCGGGGGAAAAAGCAATCAGCCCCAGCATTTT.

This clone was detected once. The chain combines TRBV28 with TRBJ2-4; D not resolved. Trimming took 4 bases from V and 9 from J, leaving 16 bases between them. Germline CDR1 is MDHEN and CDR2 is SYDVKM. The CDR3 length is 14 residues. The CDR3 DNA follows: TGTGCCAGCAGTTCGTCCGGACGGCTCCCCATTCAGTACTTC. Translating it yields CASSSSGRLPIQYF.

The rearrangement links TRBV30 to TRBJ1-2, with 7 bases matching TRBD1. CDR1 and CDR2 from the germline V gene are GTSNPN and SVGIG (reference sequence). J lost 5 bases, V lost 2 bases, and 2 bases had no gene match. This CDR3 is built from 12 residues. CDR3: CAWSTGVYGYTF. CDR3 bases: TGTGCCTGGAGTACAGGGGTTTATGGCTACACCTTC.

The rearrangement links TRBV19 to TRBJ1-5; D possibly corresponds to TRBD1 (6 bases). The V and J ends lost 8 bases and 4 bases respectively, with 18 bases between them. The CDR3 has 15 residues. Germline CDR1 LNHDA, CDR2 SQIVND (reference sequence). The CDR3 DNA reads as TGTGCCAGTCATACAGGGTTTGGCGGGAATCAGCCCCAGCATTTT. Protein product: CASHTGFGGNQPQHF.

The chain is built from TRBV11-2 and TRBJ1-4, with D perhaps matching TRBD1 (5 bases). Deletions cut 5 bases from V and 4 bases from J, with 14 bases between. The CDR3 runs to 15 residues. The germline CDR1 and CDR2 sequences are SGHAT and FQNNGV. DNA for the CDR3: TGTGCCAGCAGCCCAAGCCTGGGGGGTAATGAAAAACTGTTTTTT. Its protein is CASSPSLGGNEKLFF.

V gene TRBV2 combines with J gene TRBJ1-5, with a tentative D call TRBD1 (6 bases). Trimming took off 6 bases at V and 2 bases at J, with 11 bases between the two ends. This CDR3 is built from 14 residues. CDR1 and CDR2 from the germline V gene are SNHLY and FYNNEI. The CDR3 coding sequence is TGTGCCAGCAGCATGCAGGGGCGCAATCAGCCCCAGCATTTT. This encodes CASSMQGRNQPQHF.

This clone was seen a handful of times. CDR3 sequence: CASSQKTGAGNTIYF. As DNA, the CDR3 is TGCGCCAGCAGCCAGAAAACAGGGGCTGGAAACACCATATATTTT. This chain joins TRBV4-1 and TRBJ1-3; 7 bases are a match to TRBD1. J was trimmed by 2 bases and V by 3 bases; bases with no gene match: 4. This CDR3 contains 15 residues. From germline, CDR1 is MGHRA and CDR2 YSYEKL.

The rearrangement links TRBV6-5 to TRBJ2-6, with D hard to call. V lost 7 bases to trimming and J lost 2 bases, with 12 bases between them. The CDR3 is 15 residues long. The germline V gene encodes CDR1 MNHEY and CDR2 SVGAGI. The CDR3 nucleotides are TGTGCCAGCAAGTTGTTTGGGGCTGGGGCCAACGTCCTGACTTTC. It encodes CASKLFGAGANVLTF.

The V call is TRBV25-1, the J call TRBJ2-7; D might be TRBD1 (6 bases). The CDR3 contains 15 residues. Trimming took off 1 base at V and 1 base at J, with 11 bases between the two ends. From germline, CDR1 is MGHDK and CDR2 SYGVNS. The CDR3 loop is CASSESVRGSYEQYF. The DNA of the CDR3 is TGTGCCAGCAGTGAATCGGTCAGGGGTTCCTACGAGCAGTACTTC.

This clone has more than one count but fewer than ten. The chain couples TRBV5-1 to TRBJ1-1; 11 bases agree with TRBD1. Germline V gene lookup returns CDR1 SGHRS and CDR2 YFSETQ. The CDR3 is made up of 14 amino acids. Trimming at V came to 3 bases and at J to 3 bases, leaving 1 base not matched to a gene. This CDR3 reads CASSWGQGDTEAFF. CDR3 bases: TGCGCCAGCAGCTGGGGACAGGGGGACACTGAAGCTTTCTTT. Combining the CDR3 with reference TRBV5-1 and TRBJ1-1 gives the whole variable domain KAGVTQTPRYLIKTRGQQVTLSCSPISGHRSVSWYQQTPGQGLQFLFEYFSETQRNKGNFPGRFSGRQFSNSRSEMNVSTLELGDSALYLCASSWGQGDTEAFFGQGTRLTVV.

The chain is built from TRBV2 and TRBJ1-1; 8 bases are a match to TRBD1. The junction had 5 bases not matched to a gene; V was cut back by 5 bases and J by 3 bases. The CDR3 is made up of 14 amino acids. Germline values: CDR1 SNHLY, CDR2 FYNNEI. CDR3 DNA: TGTGCCAGCAGTTTTTCAGGGGGCGACACTGAAGCTTTCTTT. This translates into CASSFSGGDTEAFF.

The CDR3: CASTQFRGGETQYF. The CDR3 coding sequence is TGTGCCAGCACCCAATTCAGGGGAGGGGAGACCCAGTACTTC. V is TRBV7-2 and J is TRBJ2-5; the D gene is possibly TRBD2 (7 bases). The CDR3 runs to 14 residues. Trimming pared 7 bases from V and 5 bases from J, leaving 17 bases between. Germline CDR1 reads SGHTA; CDR2 reads FQGNSA.

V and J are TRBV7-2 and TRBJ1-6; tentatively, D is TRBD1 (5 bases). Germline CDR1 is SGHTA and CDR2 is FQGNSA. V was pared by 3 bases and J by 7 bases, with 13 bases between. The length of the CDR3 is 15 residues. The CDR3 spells CASSFLRAGNSPLHF. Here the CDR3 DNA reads TGTGCCAGCAGCTTTCTCAGGGCGGGGAATTCACCCCTCCACTTT.

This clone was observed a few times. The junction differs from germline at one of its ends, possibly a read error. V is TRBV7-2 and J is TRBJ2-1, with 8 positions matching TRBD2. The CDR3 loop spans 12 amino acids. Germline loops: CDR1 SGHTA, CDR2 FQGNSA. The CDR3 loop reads CASSFQRGTVLF. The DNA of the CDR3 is TGTGCCAGCAGCTTCCAGCGGGGGACTGTCCTCTTC.

CDR3 sequence (DNA): TGCGCCAGCAGCCAAGATTCTCCAGGGGGCGGTTCCGGGGAGCTGTTTTTT. Its translation: CASSQDSPGGGSGELFF. V and J are TRBV4-3 and TRBJ2-2, with 8 bases aligning to TRBD1. From germline, CDR1 is LGHNA and CDR2 YSLEER. The CDR3 extends over 17 amino acids. V lost 0 bases to trimming and J lost 6 bases; unmatched junction nucleotides: 9.

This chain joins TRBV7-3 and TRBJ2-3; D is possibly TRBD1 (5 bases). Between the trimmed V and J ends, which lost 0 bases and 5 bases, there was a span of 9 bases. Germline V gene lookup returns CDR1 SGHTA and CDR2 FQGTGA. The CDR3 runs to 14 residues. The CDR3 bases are TGTGCCAGCAGCTTAACAGGGGCAGTAGATACGCAGTATTTT. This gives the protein CASSLTGAVDTQYF.

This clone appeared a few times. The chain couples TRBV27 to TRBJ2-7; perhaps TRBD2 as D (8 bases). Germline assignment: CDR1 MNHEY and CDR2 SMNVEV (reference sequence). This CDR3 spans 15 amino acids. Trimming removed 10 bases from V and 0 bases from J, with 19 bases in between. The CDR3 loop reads CAIYGRGQSSYEQYV. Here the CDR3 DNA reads TGTGCCATCTACGGGAGGGGGCAGAGCTCCTACGAGCAGTACGTC.